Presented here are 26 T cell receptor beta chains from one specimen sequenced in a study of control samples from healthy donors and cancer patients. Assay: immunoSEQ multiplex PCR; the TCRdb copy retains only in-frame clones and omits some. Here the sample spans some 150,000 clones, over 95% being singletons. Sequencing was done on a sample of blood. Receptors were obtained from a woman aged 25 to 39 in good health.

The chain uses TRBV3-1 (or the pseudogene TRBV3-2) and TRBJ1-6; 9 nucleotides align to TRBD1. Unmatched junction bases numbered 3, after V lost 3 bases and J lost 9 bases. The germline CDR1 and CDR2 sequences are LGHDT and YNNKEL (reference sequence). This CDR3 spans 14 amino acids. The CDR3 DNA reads TGTGCCAGCAGCCAGCAGGACAGGGGTTCACCCCTCCACTTT. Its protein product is CASSQQDRGSPLHF.

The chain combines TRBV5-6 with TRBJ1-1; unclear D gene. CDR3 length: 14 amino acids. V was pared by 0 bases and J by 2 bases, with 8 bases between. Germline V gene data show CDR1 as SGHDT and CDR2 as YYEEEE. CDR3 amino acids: CASSLGLENTEAFF. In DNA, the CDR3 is TGTGCCAGCAGCTTGGGGCTCGAAAACACTGAAGCTTTCTTT.

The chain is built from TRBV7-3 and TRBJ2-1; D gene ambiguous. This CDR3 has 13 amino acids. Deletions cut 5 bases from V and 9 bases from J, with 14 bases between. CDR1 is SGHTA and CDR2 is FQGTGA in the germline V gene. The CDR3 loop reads CASSPGPLGEQFF. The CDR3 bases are TGTGCCAGCAGCCCCGGACCGCTTGGTGAGCAGTTCTTC.

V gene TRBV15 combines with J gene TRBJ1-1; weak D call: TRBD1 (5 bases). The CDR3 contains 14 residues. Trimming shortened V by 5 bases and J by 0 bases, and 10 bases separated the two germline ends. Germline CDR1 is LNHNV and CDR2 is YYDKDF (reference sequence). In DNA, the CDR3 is TGTGCCACCAGCCCCGGGGCGGTGAACACTGAAGCTTTCTTT. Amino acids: CATSPGAVNTEAFF.

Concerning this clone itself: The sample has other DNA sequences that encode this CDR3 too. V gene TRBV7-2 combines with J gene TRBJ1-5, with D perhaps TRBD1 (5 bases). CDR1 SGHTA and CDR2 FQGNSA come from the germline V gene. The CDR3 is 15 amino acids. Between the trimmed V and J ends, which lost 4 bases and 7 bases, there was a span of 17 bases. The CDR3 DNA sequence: TGTGCCAGCAGCTCAGATGGCGGGGGGGGGCAGCCCCAGCATTTT. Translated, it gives CASSSDGGGGQPQHF.

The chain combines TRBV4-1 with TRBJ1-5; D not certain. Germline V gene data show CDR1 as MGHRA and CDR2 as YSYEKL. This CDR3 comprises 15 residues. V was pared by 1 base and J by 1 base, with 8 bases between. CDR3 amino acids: CASSQAWRSNQPQHF. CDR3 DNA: TGCGCCAGCAGCCAAGCTTGGCGGAGCAATCAGCCCCAGCATTTT.

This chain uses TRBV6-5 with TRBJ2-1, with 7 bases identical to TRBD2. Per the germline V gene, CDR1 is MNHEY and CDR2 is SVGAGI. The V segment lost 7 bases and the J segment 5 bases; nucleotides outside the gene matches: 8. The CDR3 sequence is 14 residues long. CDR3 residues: CASTLLGGNNEQFF. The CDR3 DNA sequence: TGTGCCAGCACCTTACTCGGGGGGAACAATGAGCAGTTCTTC.

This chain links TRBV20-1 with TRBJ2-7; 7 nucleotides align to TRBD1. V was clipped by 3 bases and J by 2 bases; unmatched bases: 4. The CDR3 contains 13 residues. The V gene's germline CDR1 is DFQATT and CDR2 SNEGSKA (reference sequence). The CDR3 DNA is TGCAGTGCTAGTATCCAGGGGGCCTACGAGCAGTACTTC. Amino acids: CSASIQGAYEQYF.

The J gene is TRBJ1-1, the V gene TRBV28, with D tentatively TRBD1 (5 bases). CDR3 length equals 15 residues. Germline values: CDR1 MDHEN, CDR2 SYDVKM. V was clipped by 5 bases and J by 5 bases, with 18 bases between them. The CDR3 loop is CASSIRVLKRTEAFF. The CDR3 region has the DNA TGTGCCAGCAGTATCAGGGTCTTGAAGAGAACTGAAGCTTTCTTT. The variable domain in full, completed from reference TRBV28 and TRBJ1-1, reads DVKVTQSSRYLVKRTGEKVFLECVQDMDHENMFWYRQDPGLGLRLIYFSYDVKMKEKGDIPEGYSVSREKKERFSLILESASTNQTSMYLCASSIRVLKRTEAFFGQGTRLTVV.

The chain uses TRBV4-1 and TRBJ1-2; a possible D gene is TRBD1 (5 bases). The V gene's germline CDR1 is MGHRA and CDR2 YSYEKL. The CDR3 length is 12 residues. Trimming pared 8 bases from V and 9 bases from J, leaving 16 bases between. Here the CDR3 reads CASRDGSISYTF. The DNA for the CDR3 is TGCGCCAGCCGGGACGGTTCTATAAGCTACACCTTC.

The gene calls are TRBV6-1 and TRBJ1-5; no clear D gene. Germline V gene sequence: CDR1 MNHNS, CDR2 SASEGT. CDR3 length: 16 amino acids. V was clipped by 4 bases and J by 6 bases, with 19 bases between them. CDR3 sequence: CASSARLGAGSQPQHF. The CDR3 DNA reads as TGTGCCAGCAGTGCCCGATTAGGTGCGGGTAGTCAGCCCCAGCATTTT.

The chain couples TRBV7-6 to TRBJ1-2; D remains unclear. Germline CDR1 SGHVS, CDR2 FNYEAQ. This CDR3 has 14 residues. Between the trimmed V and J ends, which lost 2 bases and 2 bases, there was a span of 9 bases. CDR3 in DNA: TGTGCCAGCAGCTTAACCTCAGCGAACTATGGCTACACCTTC. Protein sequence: CASSLTSANYGYTF.

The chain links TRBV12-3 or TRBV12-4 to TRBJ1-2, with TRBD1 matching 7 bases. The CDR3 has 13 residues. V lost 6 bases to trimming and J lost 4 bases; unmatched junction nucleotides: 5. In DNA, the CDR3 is TGTGCCAGCAGCCTGACAGGGACCTATGGCTACACCTTC. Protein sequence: CASSLTGTYGYTF.

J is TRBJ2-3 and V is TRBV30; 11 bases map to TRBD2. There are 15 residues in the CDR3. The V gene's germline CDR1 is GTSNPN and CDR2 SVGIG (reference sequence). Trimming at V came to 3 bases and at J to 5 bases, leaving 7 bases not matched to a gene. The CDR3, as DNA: TGTGCCTGGAGCCCCCTCGGGACTAGCGGAGATACGCAGTATTTT. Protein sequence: CAWSPLGTSGDTQYF.

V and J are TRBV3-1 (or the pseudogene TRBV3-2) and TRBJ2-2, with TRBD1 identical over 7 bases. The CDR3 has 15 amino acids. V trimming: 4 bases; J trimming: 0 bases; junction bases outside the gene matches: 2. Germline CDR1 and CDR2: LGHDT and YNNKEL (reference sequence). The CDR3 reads CASSPGTANTGELFF. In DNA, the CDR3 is TGTGCCAGCAGCCCTGGGACAGCGAACACCGGGGAGCTGTTTTTT.

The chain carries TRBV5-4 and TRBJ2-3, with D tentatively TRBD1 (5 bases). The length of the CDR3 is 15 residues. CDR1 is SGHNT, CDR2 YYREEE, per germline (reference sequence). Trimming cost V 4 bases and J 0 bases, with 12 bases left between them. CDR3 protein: CASSTGGVSTDTQYF. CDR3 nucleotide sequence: TGTGCCAGCAGCACAGGTGGCGTTAGCACAGATACGCAGTATTTT.

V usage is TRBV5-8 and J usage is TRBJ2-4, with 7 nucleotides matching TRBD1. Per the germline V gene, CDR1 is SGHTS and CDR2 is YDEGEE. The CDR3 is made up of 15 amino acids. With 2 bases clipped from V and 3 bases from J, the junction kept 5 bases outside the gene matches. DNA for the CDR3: TGTGCCAGCAGCTTTGTTCCAGGGGGCAAAAACATTCAGTACTTC. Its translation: CASSFVPGGKNIQYF.

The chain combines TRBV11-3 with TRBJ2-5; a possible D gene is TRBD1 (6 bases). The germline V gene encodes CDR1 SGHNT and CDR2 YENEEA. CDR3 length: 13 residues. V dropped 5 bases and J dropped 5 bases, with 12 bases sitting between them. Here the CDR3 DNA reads TGTGCCAGCAGCCCTGCAGGGGTTGAGACCCAGTACTTC. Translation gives CASSPAGVETQYF.

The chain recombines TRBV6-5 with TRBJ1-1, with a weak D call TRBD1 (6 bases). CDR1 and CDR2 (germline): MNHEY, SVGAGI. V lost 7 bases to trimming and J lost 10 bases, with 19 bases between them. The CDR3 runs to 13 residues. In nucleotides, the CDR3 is TGTGCCAGCACCGGAGACAGGCCAAGGACAGCTTTCTTT. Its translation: CASTGDRPRTAFF.

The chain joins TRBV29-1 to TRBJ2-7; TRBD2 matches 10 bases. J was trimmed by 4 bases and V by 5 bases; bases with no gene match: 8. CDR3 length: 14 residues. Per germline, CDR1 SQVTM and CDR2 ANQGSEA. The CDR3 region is CSVRIAGGYYEQYF. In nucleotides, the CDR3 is TGCAGCGTTAGGATAGCGGGAGGCTATTACGAGCAGTACTTC.

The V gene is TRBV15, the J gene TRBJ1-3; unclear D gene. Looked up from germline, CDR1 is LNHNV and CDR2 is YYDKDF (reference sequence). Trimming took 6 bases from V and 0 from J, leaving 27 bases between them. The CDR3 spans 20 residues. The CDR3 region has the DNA TGTGCCACCAGTCTCGGTCTGGGGAAGAACTTAGAGGACTCTGGAAACACCATATATTTT. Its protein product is CATSLGLGKNLEDSGNTIYF.

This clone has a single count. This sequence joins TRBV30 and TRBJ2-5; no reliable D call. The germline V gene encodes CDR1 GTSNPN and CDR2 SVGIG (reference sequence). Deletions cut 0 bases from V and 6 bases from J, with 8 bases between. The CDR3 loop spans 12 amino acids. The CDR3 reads CAWSVLRKTQYF. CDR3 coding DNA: TGTGCCTGGAGTGTACTTCGAAAGACCCAGTACTTC.

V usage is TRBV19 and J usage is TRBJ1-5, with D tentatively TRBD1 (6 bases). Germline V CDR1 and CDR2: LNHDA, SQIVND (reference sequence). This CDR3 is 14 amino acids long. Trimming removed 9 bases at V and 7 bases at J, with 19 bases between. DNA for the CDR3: TGTGCCAGCCGAGCCCAGGGGTCAGGACAGCCCCAGCATTTT. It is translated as CASRAQGSGQPQHF.

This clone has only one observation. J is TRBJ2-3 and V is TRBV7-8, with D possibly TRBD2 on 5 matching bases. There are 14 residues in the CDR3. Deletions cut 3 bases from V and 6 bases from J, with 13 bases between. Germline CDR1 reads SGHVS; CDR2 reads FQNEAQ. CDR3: CASSLVLGSDTQYF. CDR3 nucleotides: TGTGCCAGCAGCTTGGTACTAGGTTCGGATACGCAGTATTTT. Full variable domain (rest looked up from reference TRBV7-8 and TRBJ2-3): GAGVSQSPRYKVAKRGQDVALRCDPISGHVSLFWYQQALGQGPEFLTYFQNEAQLDKSGLPSDRFFAERPEGSVSTLKIQRTQQEDSAVYLCASSLVLGSDTQYFGPGTRLTVL.

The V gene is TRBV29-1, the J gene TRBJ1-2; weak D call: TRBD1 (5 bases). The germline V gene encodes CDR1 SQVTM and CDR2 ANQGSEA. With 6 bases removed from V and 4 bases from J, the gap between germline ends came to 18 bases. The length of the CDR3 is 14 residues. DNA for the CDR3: TGCAGCGTCGCACAGGTGCAGGACTCCTATGGCTACACCTTC. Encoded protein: CSVAQVQDSYGYTF.

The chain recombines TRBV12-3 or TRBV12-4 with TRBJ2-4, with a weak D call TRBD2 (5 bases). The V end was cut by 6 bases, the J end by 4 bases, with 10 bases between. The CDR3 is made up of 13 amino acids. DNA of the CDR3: TGTGCCAGCAGCTCCGGACTGAAAAACATTCAGTACTTC. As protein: CASSSGLKNIQYF.